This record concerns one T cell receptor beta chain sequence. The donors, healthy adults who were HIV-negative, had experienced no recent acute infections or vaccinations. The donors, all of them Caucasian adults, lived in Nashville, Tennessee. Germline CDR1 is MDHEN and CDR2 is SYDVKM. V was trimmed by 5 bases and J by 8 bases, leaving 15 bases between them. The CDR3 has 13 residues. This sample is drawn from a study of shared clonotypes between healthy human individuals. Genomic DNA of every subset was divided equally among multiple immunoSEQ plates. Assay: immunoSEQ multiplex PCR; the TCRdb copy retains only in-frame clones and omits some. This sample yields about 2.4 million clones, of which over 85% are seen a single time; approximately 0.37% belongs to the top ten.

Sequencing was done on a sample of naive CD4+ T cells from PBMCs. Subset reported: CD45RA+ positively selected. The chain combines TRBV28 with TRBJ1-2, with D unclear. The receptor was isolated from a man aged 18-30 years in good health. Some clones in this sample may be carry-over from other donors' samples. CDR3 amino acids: CASSGDNTRGYTF. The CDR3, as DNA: TGTGCCAGCAGTGGAGACAACACTAGGGGCTACACCTTC.